This T cell receptor (beta chain) was sequenced for a study of cytomegalovirus exposure and HLA in healthy donors. The germline CDR1 and CDR2 sequences are SQVTM and ANQGSEA. CDR3 length: 15 residues. Between the trimmed V and J ends, which lost 8 bases and 3 bases, there was a span of 20 bases. The PCR had 60 Vbeta and 13 Jbeta primers. Measured with immunoSEQ multiplex PCR; TCRdb has only the in-frame clones, and not every one. Its clone listing holds more than 140,000 clones. The sequence was collected from a woman in her late teens or twenties in good health and CMV-seronegative. This sequence joins TRBV29-1 and TRBJ2-4, with D maybe TRBD2 (6 bases). The specimen was PBMCs. CDR3 sequence: CSYLGGGSGKNIQYF. The CDR3, as DNA: TGCAGCTACCTCGGTGGGGGGTCGGGCAAAAACATTCAGTACTTC. Filled out from reference TRBV29-1 and TRBJ2-4, the complete variable domain reads SAVISQKPSRDICQRGTSLTIQCQVDSQVTMMFWYRQQPGQSLTLIATANQGSEATYESGFVIDKFPISRPNLTFSTLTVSNMSPEDSSIYLCSYLGGGSGKNIQYFGAGTRLSVL.